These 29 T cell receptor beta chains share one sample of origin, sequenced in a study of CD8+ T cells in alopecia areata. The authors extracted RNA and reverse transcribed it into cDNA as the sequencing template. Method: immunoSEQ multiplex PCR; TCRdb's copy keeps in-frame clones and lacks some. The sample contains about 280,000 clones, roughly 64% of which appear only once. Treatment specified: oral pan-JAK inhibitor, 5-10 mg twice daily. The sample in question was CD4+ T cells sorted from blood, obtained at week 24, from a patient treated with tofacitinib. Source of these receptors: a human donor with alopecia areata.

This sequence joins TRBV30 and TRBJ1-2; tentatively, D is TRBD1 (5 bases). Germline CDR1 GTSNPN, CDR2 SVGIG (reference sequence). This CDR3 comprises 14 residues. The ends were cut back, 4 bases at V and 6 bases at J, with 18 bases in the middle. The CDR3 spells CAWTRDWRVNGYTF. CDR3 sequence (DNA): TGTGCCTGGACCAGGGACTGGAGGGTGAATGGCTACACCTTC. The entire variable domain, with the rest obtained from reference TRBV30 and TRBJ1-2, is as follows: SQTIHQWPATLVQPVGSPLSLECTVEGTSNPNLYWYRQAAGRGLQLLFYSVGIGQISSEVPQNLSASRPQDRQFILSSKKLLLSDSGFYLCAWTRDWRVNGYTFGSGTRLTVV.

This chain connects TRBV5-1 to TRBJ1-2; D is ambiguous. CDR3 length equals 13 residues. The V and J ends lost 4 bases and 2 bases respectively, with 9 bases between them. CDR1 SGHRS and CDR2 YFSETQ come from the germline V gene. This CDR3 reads CASSPGQNYGYTF. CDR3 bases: TGCGCCAGCAGCCCGGGCCAGAACTATGGCTACACCTTC.

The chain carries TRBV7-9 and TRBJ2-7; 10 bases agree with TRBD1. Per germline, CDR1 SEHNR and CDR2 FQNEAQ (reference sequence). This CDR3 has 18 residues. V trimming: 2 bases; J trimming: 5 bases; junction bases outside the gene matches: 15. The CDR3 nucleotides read TGTGCCAGCAGCTTATCTGGCCGTATGATGACAGGGGGCAACGAGCAGTACTTC. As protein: CASSLSGRMMTGGNEQYF.

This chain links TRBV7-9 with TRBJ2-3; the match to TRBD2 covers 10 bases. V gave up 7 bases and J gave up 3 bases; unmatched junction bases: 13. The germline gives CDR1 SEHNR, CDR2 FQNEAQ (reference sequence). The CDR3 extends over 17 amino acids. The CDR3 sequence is CASTPRRTSGNTDTQYF. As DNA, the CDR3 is TGTGCCAGCACCCCGCGAAGGACTAGCGGTAATACAGATACGCAGTATTTT.

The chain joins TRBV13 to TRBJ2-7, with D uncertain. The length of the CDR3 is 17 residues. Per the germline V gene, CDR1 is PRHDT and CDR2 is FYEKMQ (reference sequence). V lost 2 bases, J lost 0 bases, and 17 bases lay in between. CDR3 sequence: CASSLWQTPRSSYEQYF. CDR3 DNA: TGTGCCAGCAGCTTATGGCAGACGCCAAGGAGCTCCTACGAGCAGTACTTC.

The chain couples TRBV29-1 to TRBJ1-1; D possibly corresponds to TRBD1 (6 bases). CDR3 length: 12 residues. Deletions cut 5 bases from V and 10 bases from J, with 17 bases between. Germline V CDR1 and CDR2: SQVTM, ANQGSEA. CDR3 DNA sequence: TGCAGCGTTAATGATGGGACAAGGAGAGCTTTCTTT. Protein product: CSVNDGTRRAFF.

The DNA for the CDR3 is TGCAGCGTTGCCCGCCGACAGGCCACTGGGGAGCAGTACTTC. Translated, it gives CSVARRQATGEQYF. The chain uses TRBV29-1 and TRBJ2-7; TRBD1 is a possible D gene (6 bases). The V end was cut by 4 bases, the J end by 7 bases, with 20 bases between. The CDR3 runs 14 residues. Germline V CDR1 and CDR2: SQVTM, ANQGSEA.

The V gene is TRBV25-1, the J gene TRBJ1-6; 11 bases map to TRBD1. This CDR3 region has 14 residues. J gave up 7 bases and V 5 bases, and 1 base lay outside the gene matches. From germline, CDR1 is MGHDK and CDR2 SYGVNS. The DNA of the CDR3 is TGTGCCAGCAGTCGGACAGGGGGCAATTCACCCCTCCACTTT. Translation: CASSRTGGNSPLHF.

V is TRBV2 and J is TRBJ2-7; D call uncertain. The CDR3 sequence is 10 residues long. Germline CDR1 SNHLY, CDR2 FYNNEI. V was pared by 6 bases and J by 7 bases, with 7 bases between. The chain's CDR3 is CASRVKEQYF. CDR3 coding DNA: TGTGCCAGCAGGGTGAAAGAGCAGTACTTC.

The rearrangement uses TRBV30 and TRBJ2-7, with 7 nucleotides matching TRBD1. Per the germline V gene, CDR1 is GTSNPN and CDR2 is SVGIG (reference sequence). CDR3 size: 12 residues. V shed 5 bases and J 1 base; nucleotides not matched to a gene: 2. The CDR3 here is CAWDRASYEQYF. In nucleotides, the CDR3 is TGTGCCTGGGACAGGGCGTCCTACGAGCAGTACTTC. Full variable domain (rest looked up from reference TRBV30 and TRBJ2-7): SQTIHQWPATLVQPVGSPLSLECTVEGTSNPNLYWYRQAAGRGLQLLFYSVGIGQISSEVPQNLSASRPQDRQFILSSKKLLLSDSGFYLCAWDRASYEQYFGPGTRLTVT.

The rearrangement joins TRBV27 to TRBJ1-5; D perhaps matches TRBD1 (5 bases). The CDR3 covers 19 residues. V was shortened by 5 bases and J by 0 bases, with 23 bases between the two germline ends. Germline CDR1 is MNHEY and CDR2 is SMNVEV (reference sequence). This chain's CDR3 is CASSPHPLAGSPSNQPQHF. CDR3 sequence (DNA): TGTGCCAGCAGTCCCCACCCCTTGGCAGGGAGCCCTAGCAATCAGCCCCAGCATTTT.

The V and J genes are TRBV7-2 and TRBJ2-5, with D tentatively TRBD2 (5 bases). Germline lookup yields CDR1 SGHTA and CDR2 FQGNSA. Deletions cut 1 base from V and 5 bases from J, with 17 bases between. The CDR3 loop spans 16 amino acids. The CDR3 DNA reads TGTGCCAGCAGCTTAGGGGCGGGCAGGTTCGAGGAGACCCAGTACTTC. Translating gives CASSLGAGRFEETQYF.

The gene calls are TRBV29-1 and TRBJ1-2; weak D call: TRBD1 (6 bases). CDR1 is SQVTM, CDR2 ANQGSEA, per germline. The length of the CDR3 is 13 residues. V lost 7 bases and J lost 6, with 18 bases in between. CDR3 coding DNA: TGCAGCGACCTACAGGGCTCGTATGATGGCTACACCTTC. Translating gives CSDLQGSYDGYTF. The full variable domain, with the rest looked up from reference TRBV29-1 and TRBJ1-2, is SAVISQKPSRDICQRGTSLTIQCQVDSQVTMMFWYRQQPGQSLTLIATANQGSEATYESGFVIDKFPISRPNLTFSTLTVSNMSPEDSSIYLCSDLQGSYDGYTFGSGTRLTVV.

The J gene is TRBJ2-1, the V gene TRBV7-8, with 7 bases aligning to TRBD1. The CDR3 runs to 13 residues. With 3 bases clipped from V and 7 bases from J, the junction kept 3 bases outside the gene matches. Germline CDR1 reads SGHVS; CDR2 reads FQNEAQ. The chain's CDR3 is CASSLGQNNEQFF. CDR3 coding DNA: TGTGCCAGCAGCTTGGGACAGAATAATGAGCAGTTCTTC.

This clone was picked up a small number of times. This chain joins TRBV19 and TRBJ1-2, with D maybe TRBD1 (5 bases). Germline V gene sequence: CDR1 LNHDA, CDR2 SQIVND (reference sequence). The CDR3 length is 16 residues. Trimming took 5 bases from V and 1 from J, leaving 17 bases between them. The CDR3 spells CASSPTTGTINYGYTF. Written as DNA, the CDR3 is TGTGCCAGTAGTCCCACCACCGGGACGATTAACTATGGCTACACCTTC. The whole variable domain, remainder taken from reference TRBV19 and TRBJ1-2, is DGGITQSPKYLFRKEGQNVTLSCEQNLNHDAMYWYRQDPGQGLRLIYYSQIVNDFQKGDIAEGYSVSREKKESFPLTVTSAQKNPTAFYLCASSPTTGTINYGYTFGSGTRLTVV.

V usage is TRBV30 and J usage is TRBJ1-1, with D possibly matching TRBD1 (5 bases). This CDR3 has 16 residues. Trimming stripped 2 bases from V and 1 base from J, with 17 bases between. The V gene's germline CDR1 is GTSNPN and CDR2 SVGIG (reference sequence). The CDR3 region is CAWSSGAFKGNTEAFF. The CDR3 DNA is TGTGCCTGGAGTTCTGGGGCCTTCAAGGGGAACACTGAAGCTTTCTTT.

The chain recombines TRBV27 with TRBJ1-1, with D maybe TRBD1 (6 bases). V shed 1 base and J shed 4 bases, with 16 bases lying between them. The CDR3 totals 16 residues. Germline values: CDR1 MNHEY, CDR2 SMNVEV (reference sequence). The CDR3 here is CASSLYPQGWSTEAFF. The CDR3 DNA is TGTGCCAGCAGTTTATACCCACAGGGTTGGTCCACTGAAGCTTTCTTT.

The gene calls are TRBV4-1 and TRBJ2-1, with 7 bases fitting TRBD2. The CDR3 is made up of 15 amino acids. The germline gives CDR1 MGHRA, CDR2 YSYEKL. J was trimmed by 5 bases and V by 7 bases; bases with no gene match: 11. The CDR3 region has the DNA TGCGCCAGCACCCGTCGCGAGGGAGGGCACAATGAGCAGTTCTTC. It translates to CASTRREGGHNEQFF.

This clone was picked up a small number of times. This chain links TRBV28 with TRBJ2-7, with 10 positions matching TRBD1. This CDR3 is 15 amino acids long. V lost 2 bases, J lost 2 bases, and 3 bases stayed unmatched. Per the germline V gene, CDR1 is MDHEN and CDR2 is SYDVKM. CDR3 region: CASSLPGQGTYEQYF. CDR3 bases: TGTGCCAGCAGTTTACCGGGACAGGGGACCTACGAGCAGTACTTC.

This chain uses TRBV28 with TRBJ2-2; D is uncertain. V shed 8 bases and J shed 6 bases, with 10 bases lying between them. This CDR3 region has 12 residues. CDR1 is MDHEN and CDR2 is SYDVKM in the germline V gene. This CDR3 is CASGSSPGELFF. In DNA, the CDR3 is TGTGCCAGCGGATCATCGCCCGGGGAGCTGTTTTTT.

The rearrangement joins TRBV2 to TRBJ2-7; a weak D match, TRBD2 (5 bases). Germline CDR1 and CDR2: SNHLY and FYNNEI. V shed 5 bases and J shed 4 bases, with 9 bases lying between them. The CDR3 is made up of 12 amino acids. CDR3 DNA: TGTGCCAGCAGTTGGTCGGGATACGAGCAGTACTTC. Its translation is CASSWSGYEQYF.

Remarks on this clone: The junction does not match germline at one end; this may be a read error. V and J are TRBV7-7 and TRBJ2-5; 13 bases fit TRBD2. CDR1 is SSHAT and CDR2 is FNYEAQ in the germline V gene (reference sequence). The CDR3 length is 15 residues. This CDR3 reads CASSLGLAGAETQYF. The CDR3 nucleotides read TGTGCTAGCAGCCTTGGACTAGCGGGGGCCGAGACCCAGTACTTC.

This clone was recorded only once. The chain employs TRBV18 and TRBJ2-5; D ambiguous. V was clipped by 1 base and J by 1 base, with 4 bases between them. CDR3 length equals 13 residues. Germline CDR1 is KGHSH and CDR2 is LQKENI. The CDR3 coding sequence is TGTGCCAGCTCACCACGGTTCCAAGAGACCCAGTACTTC. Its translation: CASSPRFQETQYF. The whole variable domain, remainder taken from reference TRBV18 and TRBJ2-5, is NAGVMQNPRHLVRRRGQEARLRCSPMKGHSHVYWYRQLPEEGLKFMVYLQKENIIDESGMPKERFSAEFPKEGPSILRIQQVVRGDSAAYFCASSPRFQETQYFGPGTRLLVL.

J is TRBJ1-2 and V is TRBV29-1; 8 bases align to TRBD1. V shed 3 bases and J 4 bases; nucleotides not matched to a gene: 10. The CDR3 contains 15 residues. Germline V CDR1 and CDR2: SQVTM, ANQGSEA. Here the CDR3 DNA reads TGCAGCGTTGAGGGTAGGACAGGGTGGACCTATGGCTACACCTTC. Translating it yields CSVEGRTGWTYGYTF.

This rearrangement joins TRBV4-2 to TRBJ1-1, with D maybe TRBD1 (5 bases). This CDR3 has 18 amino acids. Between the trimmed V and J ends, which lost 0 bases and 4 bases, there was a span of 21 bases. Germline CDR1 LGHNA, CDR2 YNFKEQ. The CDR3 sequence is CASSQDSHRLGVSTEAFF. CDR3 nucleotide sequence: TGTGCCAGCAGCCAAGATTCTCACCGCCTGGGGGTCAGCACTGAAGCTTTCTTT.

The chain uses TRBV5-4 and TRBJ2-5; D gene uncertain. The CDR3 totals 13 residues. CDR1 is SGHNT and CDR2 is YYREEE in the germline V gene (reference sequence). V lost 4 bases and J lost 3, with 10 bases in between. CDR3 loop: CASSPDTKETQYF. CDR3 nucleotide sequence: TGTGCCAGCAGCCCAGACACCAAAGAGACCCAGTACTTC.

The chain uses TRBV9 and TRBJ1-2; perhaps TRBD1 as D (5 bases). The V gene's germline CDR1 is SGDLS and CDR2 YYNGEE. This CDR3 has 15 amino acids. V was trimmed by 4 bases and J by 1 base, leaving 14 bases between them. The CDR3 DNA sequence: TGTGCCAGCAGCCTGACCCTCGACAGTAACTATGGCTACACCTTC. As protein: CASSLTLDSNYGYTF.

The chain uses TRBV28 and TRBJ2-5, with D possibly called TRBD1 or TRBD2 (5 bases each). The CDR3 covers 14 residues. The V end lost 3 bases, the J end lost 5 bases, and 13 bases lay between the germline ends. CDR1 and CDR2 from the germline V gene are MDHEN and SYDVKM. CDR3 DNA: TGTGCCAGCAGTTTTGGGACCAGGAAGGAGACCCAGTACTTC. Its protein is CASSFGTRKETQYF.

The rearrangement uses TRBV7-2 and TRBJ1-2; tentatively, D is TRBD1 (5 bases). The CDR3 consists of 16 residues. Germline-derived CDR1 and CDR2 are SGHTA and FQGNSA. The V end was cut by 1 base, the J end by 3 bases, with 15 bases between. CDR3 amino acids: CASSLDGGLRDYGYTF. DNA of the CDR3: TGTGCCAGCAGCTTAGATGGGGGACTTAGGGACTATGGCTACACCTTC.